This T cell receptor beta chain is from a study of CD8 T cells in ankylosing spondylitis. Broader study findings: Blood from ankylosing spondylitis patients appeared to carry a characteristic roughly 8-variant TCR beta motif. Researchers reportedly found disease-linked clones significantly enriched in matched ankylosing spondylitis synovial fluid. Earlier authors reported some of these motif variants in reactive arthritis synovial fluid and blood.

The length of the CDR3 is 15 residues. Trimming pared 4 bases from V and 9 bases from J, leaving 17 bases between. CDR1 SGHRS and CDR2 YFSETQ come from the germline V gene. Quantitative barcoded 5'-RACE was used to prepare TCR beta libraries. MiXCR was run by TCRdb on the 5' RACE reads, yielding one entry per CDR3 protein. In the table there are around 180,000 distinct CDR3 sequences, 10% to 15% of which are singletons. This clonotype was detected ten times or more. Its antigen is as yet unknown. The source of this sequence is a female donor with ankylosing spondylitis or in good health (not recorded which). Sequencing was done on a sample of blood, either unsorted or a sorted T cell fraction (not recorded which). The rearrangement uses TRBV5-1 and TRBJ1-6, with D possibly matching TRBD1 (5 bases). CDR3 DNA sequence: TGCGCCAGCAGCCCAGAAACCGGGACTGGTTCACCCCTCCACTTT. Residues: CASSPETGTGSPLHF. Supplemented by reference TRBV5-1 and TRBJ1-6, the full variable domain reads KAGVTQTPRYLIKTRGQQVTLSCSPISGHRSVSWYQQTPGQGLQFLFEYFSETQRNKGNFPGRFSGRQFSNSRSEMNVSTLELGDSALYLCASSPETGTGSPLHFGNGTRLTVT.